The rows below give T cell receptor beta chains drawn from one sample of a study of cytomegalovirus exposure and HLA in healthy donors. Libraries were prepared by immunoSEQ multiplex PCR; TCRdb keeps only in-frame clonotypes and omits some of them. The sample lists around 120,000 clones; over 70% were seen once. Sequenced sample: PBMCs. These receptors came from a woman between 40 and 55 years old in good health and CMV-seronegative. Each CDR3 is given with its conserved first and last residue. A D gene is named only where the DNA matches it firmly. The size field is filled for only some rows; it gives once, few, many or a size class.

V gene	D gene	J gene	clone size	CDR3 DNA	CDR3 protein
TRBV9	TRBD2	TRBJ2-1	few	TGTGCCAGCAGCGTAGGCCCTAGCGGGGGGGCCTATGAGCAGTTCTTC	CASSVGPSGGAYEQFF
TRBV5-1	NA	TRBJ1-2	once	TGCGCCAGCAGCTTGCGGACAGCCAACTATGGCTACACCTTC	CASSLRTANYGYTF
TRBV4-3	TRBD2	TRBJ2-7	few	TGCGCCAGCAGCCAAGATTTCGTGGGGGGGGACTACGAGCAGTACTTC	CASSQDFVGGDYEQYF
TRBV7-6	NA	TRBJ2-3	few	TGTGCCAGCAGCTTAGCGCTGGCGGGCCGTTCAGATACGCAGTATTTT	CASSLALAGRSDTQYF
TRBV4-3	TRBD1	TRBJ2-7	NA	TGCGCCAGCAGCCACTCTACGGACAGGGTCTCCTACGAGCAGTACTTC	CASSHSTDRVSYEQYF
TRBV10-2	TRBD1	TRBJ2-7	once	TGCGCCAGCAGTGAGCCCGGACAGGGACTTAGAGAGCAGTACTTC	CASSEPGQGLREQYF
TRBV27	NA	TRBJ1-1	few	TGTGCCAGCAGTTTAGTACAGGGAAGAAAGGGCACTGAAGCTTTCTTT	CASSLVQGRKGTEAFF
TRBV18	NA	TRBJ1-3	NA	TGTGCCAGCTCACCAAACAGGGAACCTGGAAACACCATATATTTT	CASSPNREPGNTIYF
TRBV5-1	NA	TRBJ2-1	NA	TGCGCCAGCAGCTTGGAAGGGGGGGCCGTAGGAAGAGAGCAGTTCTTC	CASSLEGGAVGREQFF
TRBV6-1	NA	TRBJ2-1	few	TGTGCCAGCAGCAGCCTTCTAGACGGGAATGAGCAGTTCTTC	CASSSLLDGNEQFF
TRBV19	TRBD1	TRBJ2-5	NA	TGTGCCACAAGCGGGACAGGGAAAGAGACCCAGTACTTC	CATSGTGKETQYF
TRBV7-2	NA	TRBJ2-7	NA	TGTGCCAGCAGCTTAGCGCAATTTGCTCCCGAGCAGTACTTC	CASSLAQFAPEQYF
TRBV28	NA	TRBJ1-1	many	TGTGCCAGCAGTTCCCCATCAAGCTATTCACACACTGAAGCTTTCTTT	CASSSPSSYSHTEAFF
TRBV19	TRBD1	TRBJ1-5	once	TGTGCCAGTAGTATTAGCCAGGGGGGCAGTTTTAGTCAGCCCCAGCATTTT	CASSISQGGSFSQPQHF
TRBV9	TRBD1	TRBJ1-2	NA	TGTGCCAGCAGCTCGGCGGGGAGGACAGGGTTATTCTATGGCTACACCTTC	CASSSAGRTGLFYGYTF
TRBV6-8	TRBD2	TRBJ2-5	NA	TGTGCCAGCAGACCTCTCGGGGGGGGGTTATCGTACTTC	CASRPLGGGLSYF
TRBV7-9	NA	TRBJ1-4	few	TGTGCCAGCAGCAGGCTTACAGATGAAAAACTGTTTTTT	CASSRLTDEKLFF
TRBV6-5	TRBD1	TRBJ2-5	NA	TGTGCCAGCAGTTATGGACAGGGGAGGCAAGAGACCCAGTACTTC	CASSYGQGRQETQYF
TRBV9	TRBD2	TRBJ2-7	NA	TGTGCCAGCAGCTCACAGCCCGGGACTAGGTTCTACGAGCAGTACTTC	CASSSQPGTRFYEQYF
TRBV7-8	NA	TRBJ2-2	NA	TGTGCCAGCAGCTTCAACCCCACCTCGGGTGGACAAAACACCGGGGAGCTGTTTTTT	CASSFNPTSGGQNTGELFF
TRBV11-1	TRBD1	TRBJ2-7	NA	TGTGCCAGCAGCCAACCGGGACAGGGGGGCTACGAGCAGTACTTC	CASSQPGQGGYEQYF
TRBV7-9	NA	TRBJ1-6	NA	TGTGCCAGCAGCTTAGTTCAGGGCGAATCACCCCTCCACTTT	CASSLVQGESPLHF
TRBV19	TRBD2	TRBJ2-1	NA	TGTGCCAGTAGTATATTAGCGGGGGGAAGGTCCAATGAGCAGTTCTTC	CASSILAGGRSNEQFF
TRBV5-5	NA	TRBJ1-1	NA	TGTGCCAGCAGCTTGGCATCGGGGTATACTGAAGCTTTCTTT	CASSLASGYTEAFF
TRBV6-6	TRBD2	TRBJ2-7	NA	TGTGCCAGCAGTTACAAAGCGGGAACTGGCTACGAGCAGTACTTC	CASSYKAGTGYEQYF
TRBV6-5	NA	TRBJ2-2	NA	TGTGCCAGCAGTCCGGGACAAATCGCCGGGGAGCTGTTTTTT	CASSPGQIAGELFF
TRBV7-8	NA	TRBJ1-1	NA	TGTGCCAGCAGCCCCCAGTGGGGGGGGCGAACTGAAGCTTTCTTT	CASSPQWGGRTEAFF
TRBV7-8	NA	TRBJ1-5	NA	TGTGCCAGCAGCTTACGGCGGGTCAATCAGCCCCAGCATTTT	CASSLRRVNQPQHF
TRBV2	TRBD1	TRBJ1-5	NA	TGTGCCAGCAGCGGGACAGCCCCTGATCAGCCCCAGCATTTT	CASSGTAPDQPQHF
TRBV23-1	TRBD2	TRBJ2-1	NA	TGCGCCAGCAGTCAATCTGGCCTAGCGGGCCCCTACAATGAGCAGTTCTTC	CASSQSGLAGPYNEQFF
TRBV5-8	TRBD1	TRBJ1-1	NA	TGTGCCAGCAGCTGGGGGGACAGGGCCATCCCTGAAGCTTTCTTT	CASSWGDRAIPEAFF
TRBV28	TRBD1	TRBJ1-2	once	TGTGCCAGCAGTCTCCCGGGACAGGGGAACTATGGCTACACCTTC	CASSLPGQGNYGYTF
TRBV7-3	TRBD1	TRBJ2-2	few	TGTGCCAGCAGCTTACAGGGACAGGGTACCGGGGAGCTGTTTTTT	CASSLQGQGTGELFF
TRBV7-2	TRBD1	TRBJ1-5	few	TGTGCCAGCAGCTTGACAGGGCTGAGCAATCAGCCCCAGCATTTT	CASSLTGLSNQPQHF
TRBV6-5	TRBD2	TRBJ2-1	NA	TGTGCCAGCAGTTACTTACCCAGCGGGGGATACAATGAGCAGTTCTTC	CASSYLPSGGYNEQFF
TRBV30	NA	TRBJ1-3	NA	TGTGCCTGGAGTGGATACACCCTCTCTGGAAACACCATATATTTT	CAWSGYTLSGNTIYF
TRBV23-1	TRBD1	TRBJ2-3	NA	TGCGCCAGCAGTCATTCCACACGCCCGACAGGGGGTGTTTCAGATACGCAGTATTTT	CASSHSTRPTGGVSDTQYF
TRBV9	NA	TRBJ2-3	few	TGTGCCAGCAGCGTAGAAGGGGAAAACACAGATACGCAGTATTTT	CASSVEGENTDTQYF
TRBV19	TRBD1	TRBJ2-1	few	TGTGCCAGTAGTATAGACCATACAGGGGGCAGGTACAATGAGCAGTTCTTC	CASSIDHTGGRYNEQFF
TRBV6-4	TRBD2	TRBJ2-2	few	TGTGCCAGCAGTGACTCTAGCGGGGGGTCCGGGGAGCTGTTTTTT	CASSDSSGGSGELFF
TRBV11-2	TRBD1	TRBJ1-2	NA	TGTGCCAGCAGCGCACCGACAGGGCTCTATGGCTACACCTTC	CASSAPTGLYGYTF
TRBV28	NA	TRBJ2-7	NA	TGTGCCAGCAGTAAACCCGTCTACTCCGAGCAGTACTTC	CASSKPVYSEQYF
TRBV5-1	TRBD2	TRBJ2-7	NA	TGCGCCAGCAGGCACACGGGACTAGCCGACGAGCAGTACTTC	CASRHTGLADEQYF
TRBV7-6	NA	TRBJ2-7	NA	TGTGCCAGCAGCCTCCGGGGGTACGAGCAGTACTTC	CASSLRGYEQYF
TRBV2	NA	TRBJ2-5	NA	TGTGCCAGCAACTTCCAAGAGACCCAGTACTTC	CASNFQETQYF
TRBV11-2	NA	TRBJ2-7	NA	TGTGCCAGCAGCTCCCAGGGGTACCAGCAGTACTTC	CASSSQGYQQYF
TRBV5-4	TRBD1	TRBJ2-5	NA	TGTGCCAGCAGCCAGACAGGGGGACAAGAGACCCAGTACTTC	CASSQTGGQETQYF